One and the same sample provided the 2 T cell receptor beta chains below, sequenced in a study of cytomegalovirus exposure and HLA in healthy donors. Here immunoSEQ multiplex PCR was the method, and the copy in TCRdb shows in-frame clones only, minus some. Found here are some 150,000 clones, about 90% of them singletons; the top ten hold about 7.9%. The sequenced sample was PBMCs. The receptor set was obtained from a woman aged 18-30 years in good health and CMV-seropositive.

The gene calls are TRBV5-1 and TRBJ2-7, with 8 positions matching TRBD2. Germline-derived CDR1 and CDR2 are SGHRS and YFSETQ. The CDR3 totals 13 residues. V was clipped by 7 bases and J by 2 bases; unmatched bases: 5. The CDR3 is CASSGGRAYEQYF. The CDR3 DNA sequence: TGCGCCAGCTCGGGAGGGAGAGCCTACGAGCAGTACTTC.

The chain employs TRBV30 and TRBJ2-7; the match to TRBD1 covers 7 bases. Germline assignment: CDR1 GTSNPN and CDR2 SVGIG (reference sequence). The CDR3 is 11 residues long. Trimming took 7 bases from V and 8 from J; bases not matched to a gene: 8. The CDR3 protein is CAFLQGNQQYF. The CDR3 coding sequence is TGTGCCTTCTTACAGGGGAATCAGCAGTACTTC.